This TCR beta chain was profiled in a study of control samples from healthy donors and cancer patients. TCRdb's copy holds only in-frame clones and misses some; the assay was immunoSEQ multiplex PCR. This table holds 150,000 to 200,000 clones, roughly 92% found once. This clonotype originated in a woman under 30 in good health. The sample consisted of blood.

In nucleotides, the CDR3 is TGTGCCAGCGGGGGGCCTATTGAAGCTTTCTTT. This codes for CASGGPIEAFF. The chain couples TRBV25-1 to TRBJ1-1; TRBD1 is a possible D gene (6 bases). The V gene's germline CDR1 is MGHDK and CDR2 SYGVNS. This CDR3 is 11 amino acids long. Deletions cut 8 bases from V and 7 bases from J, with 11 bases between.